The 23 T cell receptor beta chains below all came from one sample that was sequenced in a study of blood T cell repertoires in COVID-19. Data came from immunoSEQ multiplex PCR; TCRdb stores just in-frame clones and leaves some out. Of about 130,000 clones listed, about 89% are singletons. Sequenced material: peripheral blood. These receptors all stem from a man aged 50-59 years with active or convalescent COVID-19.

This clone appeared a single time. The V and J genes are TRBV10-1 and TRBJ1-2, with D perhaps matching TRBD1 (5 bases). CDR3 length: 13 amino acids. Germline CDR1 is WNHNN and CDR2 is SYGVQD (reference sequence). Trimming took off 5 bases at V and 5 bases at J, with 12 bases between the two ends. The CDR3 nucleotides read TGCGCCAGCAGTCCGACGGGGGGGTATGGCTACACCTTC. Translated, it gives CASSPTGGYGYTF.

The chain is built from TRBV5-1 and TRBJ2-3; TRBD2 matches 9 bases. J was trimmed by 3 bases and V by 1 base; bases with no gene match: 3. Germline V CDR1 and CDR2: SGHRS, YFSETQ. The CDR3 loop spans 15 amino acids. CDR3 sequence (DNA): TGCGCCAGCAGCTTGAGCGGGAGGTTGACAGATACGCAGTATTTT. Amino acids: CASSLSGRLTDTQYF.

This clone appeared once. The genes are TRBV6-5 and TRBJ2-7, with TRBD2 matching over 11 bases. Per germline, CDR1 MNHEY and CDR2 SVGAGI. The CDR3 has 15 residues. The V gene end was trimmed by 5 bases and the J gene end by 2 bases; junction bases not matched to a gene: 5. CDR3 nucleotides: TGTGCCAGCAGTCGAACTAGCGGGGGAACCTACGAGCAGTACTTC. Translation: CASSRTSGGTYEQYF.

This chain joins TRBV6-2 or TRBV6-3 and TRBJ2-7; D uncertain. The germline V gene encodes CDR1 MNHEY and CDR2 SVGEGT. CDR3 length: 13 residues. The ends were cut back, 4 bases at V and 4 bases at J, with 11 bases in the middle. The CDR3 loop reads CASSFMRQYEQYF. In DNA, the CDR3 is TGTGCCAGCAGTTTTATGCGTCAATACGAGCAGTACTTC.

V usage is TRBV7-6 and J usage is TRBJ2-7, with a weak D call TRBD2 (7 bases). CDR1 and CDR2 (germline): SGHVS, FNYEAQ. V was cut by 1 base and J by 6 bases, with 16 bases left in between. The length of the CDR3 is 15 residues. CDR3 sequence (DNA): TGTGCCAGCAGCTTAGAGGCAGGAGGGGGGGGCGAGCAGTACTTC. Its translation is CASSLEAGGGGEQYF.

The V gene is TRBV20-1, the J gene TRBJ2-7; D unresolved. Germline-derived CDR1 and CDR2 are DFQATT and SNEGSKA (reference sequence). The V end lost 6 bases, the J end lost 0 bases, and 15 bases lay between the germline ends. This CDR3 spans 14 amino acids. The CDR3 here is CSASRGRNSYEQYF. The CDR3 DNA reads as TGCAGTGCCAGTAGAGGTCGTAACTCCTACGAGCAGTACTTC.

The chain uses TRBV3-1 (or the pseudogene TRBV3-2) and TRBJ1-3, with 8 bases that match TRBD1. After removal of 0 bases from V and 7 bases from J, the junction contained 2 bases not matched to a gene. Germline CDR1 reads LGHDT; CDR2 reads YNNKEL (reference sequence). The CDR3 covers 14 residues. The CDR3 is CASSQDRQGNTIYF. The CDR3 region has the DNA TGTGCCAGCAGCCAAGATAGACAGGGGAACACCATATATTTT.

This clone has just one count. The chain employs TRBV9 and TRBJ2-1; 12 nucleotides agree with TRBD2. Trimming removed 3 bases from V and 0 bases from J; junction bases left unmatched: 7. The length of the CDR3 is 18 residues. From germline, CDR1 is SGDLS and CDR2 YYNGEE. CDR3 region: CASSATSGGHSSYNEQFF. The CDR3 nucleotides read TGTGCCAGCAGCGCGACTAGCGGGGGCCACAGCTCCTACAATGAGCAGTTCTTC.

This chain connects TRBV19 to TRBJ1-5, with D maybe TRBD1 (6 bases). V was shortened by 5 bases and J by 2 bases, with 13 bases between the two germline ends. Germline CDR1 LNHDA, CDR2 SQIVND (reference sequence). This CDR3 has 15 residues. CDR3 residues: CASSYNRAGNQPQHF. DNA of the CDR3: TGTGCCAGTAGTTATAACAGGGCAGGCAATCAGCCCCAGCATTTT.

This clone was seen a single time. J is TRBJ2-1 and V is TRBV29-1; 14 bases agree with TRBD2. The CDR3 extends over 14 amino acids. V dropped 7 bases and J dropped 6; count of bases not matched to a gene: 5. Germline lookup yields CDR1 SQVTM and CDR2 ANQGSEA. The CDR3 DNA sequence: TGCAGCGCAAAGGGACTAGCGGGGGTCAATGAGCAGTTCTTC. It encodes CSAKGLAGVNEQFF.

The gene calls are TRBV6-2 or TRBV6-3 and TRBJ2-3, with 10 nucleotides matching TRBD2. Germline V gene lookup returns CDR1 MNHEY and CDR2 SVGEGT. The CDR3 covers 17 residues. J was trimmed by 3 bases and V by 1 base; bases with no gene match: 7. In DNA form, the CDR3 reads TGTGCCAGCAGTTACTACAGCCTGGGACTAGCGACAGATACGCAGTATTTT. It translates to CASSYYSLGLATDTQYF.

V and J are TRBV7-8 and TRBJ1-3; D is unresolved. Per the germline V gene, CDR1 is SGHVS and CDR2 is FQNEAQ. The CDR3 covers 14 residues. Trimming stripped 5 bases from V and 4 bases from J, with 12 bases between. In nucleotides, the CDR3 is TGTGCCAGCAGCACCCCCGTGCGGGGAAACACCATATATTTT. Translation: CASSTPVRGNTIYF.

The chain uses TRBV11-2 and TRBJ2-3; 7 bases align to TRBD1. V lost 5 bases to trimming and J lost 4 bases; unmatched junction nucleotides: 3. CDR3 length equals 13 residues. Germline CDR1 SGHAT, CDR2 FQNNGV. The CDR3 sequence is CASSRQGPDTQYF. The CDR3, as DNA: TGTGCCAGCAGCCGACAGGGTCCAGATACGCAGTATTTT. Variable domain in full (rest from reference TRBV11-2 and TRBJ2-3): EAGVAQSPRYKIIEKRQSVAFWCNPISGHATLYWYQQILGQGPKLLIQFQNNGVVDDSQLPKDRFSAERLKGVDSTLKIQPAKLEDSAVYLCASSRQGPDTQYFGPGTRLTVL.

The V gene is TRBV24-1, the J gene TRBJ1-1; D ambiguous. Germline V CDR1 and CDR2: KGHDR, SFDVKD. The germline V and J ends were trimmed by 3 bases and 3 bases, with 7 bases remaining between them. The CDR3 has 13 residues. The CDR3 DNA sequence: TGTGCCACCAGTGATCTGGACTACACTGAAGCTTTCTTT. It specifies CATSDLDYTEAFF.

The chain couples TRBV5-1 to TRBJ2-3; 7 bases fit TRBD2. J was trimmed by 2 bases and V by 3 bases; bases with no gene match: 3. This CDR3 has 14 amino acids. From germline, CDR1 is SGHRS and CDR2 YFSETQ. The CDR3 loop reads CASSWTRHTDTQYF. The CDR3 DNA sequence: TGCGCCAGCAGCTGGACTAGGCACACAGATACGCAGTATTTT.

The chain is built from TRBV19 and TRBJ1-5, with TRBD1 matching over 7 bases. V trimming: 3 bases; J trimming: 6 bases; junction bases outside the gene matches: 11. CDR1 LNHDA and CDR2 SQIVND come from the germline V gene (reference sequence). This CDR3 contains 16 residues. CDR3 sequence: CASSMMNRGEGQPQHF. In nucleotides, the CDR3 is TGTGCCAGTAGTATGATGAACAGGGGAGAGGGTCAGCCCCAGCATTTT.

The chain carries TRBV30 and TRBJ2-5, with 9 bases that match TRBD1. The CDR3 has 14 residues. Trimming cost V 2 bases and J 5 bases; bases outside gene matches: 6. Germline V gives CDR1 GTSNPN, CDR2 SVGIG (reference sequence). The chain's CDR3 is CAWSSGQGLETQYF. In nucleotides, the CDR3 is TGTGCCTGGAGTTCCGGACAGGGGTTGGAGACCCAGTACTTC.

The chain uses TRBV25-1 and TRBJ1-4; tentatively, D is TRBD1 (6 bases). CDR3 length: 13 amino acids. Looked up from germline, CDR1 is MGHDK and CDR2 is SYGVNS. V was clipped by 5 bases and J by 8 bases, with 12 bases between them. The CDR3 DNA sequence: TGTGCCAGCAGTCTACAGGGCGGGGAAAAACTGTTTTTT. Amino acid sequence: CASSLQGGEKLFF.

This chain links TRBV6-5 with TRBJ1-2; 7 bases are a match to TRBD1. Germline CDR1 reads MNHEY; CDR2 reads SVGAGI. CDR3 length equals 15 residues. V gave up 4 bases and J gave up 6 bases; unmatched junction bases: 11. CDR3 sequence: CASSSPGQLPDGYTF. In DNA, the CDR3 is TGTGCCAGCAGTTCCCCGGGACAGCTCCCCGATGGCTACACCTTC.

The genes are TRBV7-2 and TRBJ2-3; 8 bases match TRBD2. The germline V gene has CDR1 SGHTA and CDR2 FQGNSA. The length of the CDR3 is 16 residues. V lost 3 bases, J lost 6 bases, and 11 bases stayed unmatched. CDR3 sequence (DNA): TGTGCCAGCAGCTTGGTAACTAGCGGCCAAGGGGATACGCAGTATTTT. Encoded protein: CASSLVTSGQGDTQYF.

The chain is built from TRBV2 and TRBJ2-2; TRBD1 aligns across 10 bases. From germline, CDR1 is SNHLY and CDR2 FYNNEI. The length of the CDR3 is 17 residues. The trim removed 8 bases at V and 3 bases at J, leaving 12 bases unmatched. CDR3 loop: CASEGDRGRGHTGELFF. CDR3 in DNA: TGTGCCAGCGAGGGGGACAGGGGTAGGGGCCACACCGGGGAGCTGTTTTTT.

V and J are TRBV30 and TRBJ2-7; D uncertain. The CDR3 has 11 residues. Germline CDR1 and CDR2: GTSNPN and SVGIG (reference sequence). Deletions cut 3 bases from V and 4 bases from J, with 7 bases between. CDR3 region: CAWRERYEQYF. The CDR3 DNA is TGTGCCTGGAGAGAACGGTACGAGCAGTACTTC.

The V gene is TRBV18, the J gene TRBJ1-6, with D maybe TRBD1 (6 bases). V was trimmed by 0 bases and J by 7 bases, leaving 10 bases between them. The germline gives CDR1 KGHSH, CDR2 LQKENI. This CDR3 is 15 amino acids long. The CDR3 DNA follows: TGTGCCAGCTCACCACCAACAGGGTCGAATTCACCCCTCCACTTT. Protein sequence: CASSPPTGSNSPLHF.